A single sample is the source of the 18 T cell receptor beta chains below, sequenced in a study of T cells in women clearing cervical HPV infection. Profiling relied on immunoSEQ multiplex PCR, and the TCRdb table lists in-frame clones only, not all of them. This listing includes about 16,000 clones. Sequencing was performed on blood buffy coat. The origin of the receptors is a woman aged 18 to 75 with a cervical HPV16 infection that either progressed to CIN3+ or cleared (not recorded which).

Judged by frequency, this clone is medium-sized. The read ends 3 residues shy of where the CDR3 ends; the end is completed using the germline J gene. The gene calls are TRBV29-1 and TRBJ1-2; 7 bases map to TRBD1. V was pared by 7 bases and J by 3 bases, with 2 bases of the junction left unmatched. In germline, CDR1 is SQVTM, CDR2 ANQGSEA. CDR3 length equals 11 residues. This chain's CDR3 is CSGGQDYGYTF. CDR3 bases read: TGCAGCGGCGGACAGGACTATGGC.

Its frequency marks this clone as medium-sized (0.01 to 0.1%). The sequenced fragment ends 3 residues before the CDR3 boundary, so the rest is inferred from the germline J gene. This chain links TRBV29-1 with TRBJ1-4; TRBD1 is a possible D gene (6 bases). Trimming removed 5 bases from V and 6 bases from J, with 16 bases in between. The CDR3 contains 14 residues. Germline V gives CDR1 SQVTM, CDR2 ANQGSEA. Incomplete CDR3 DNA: TGCAGCGTTTTAAAACAGGGAAACCATGAAAAA. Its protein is CSVLKQGNHEK. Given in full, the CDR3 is CSVLKQGNHEKLFF.

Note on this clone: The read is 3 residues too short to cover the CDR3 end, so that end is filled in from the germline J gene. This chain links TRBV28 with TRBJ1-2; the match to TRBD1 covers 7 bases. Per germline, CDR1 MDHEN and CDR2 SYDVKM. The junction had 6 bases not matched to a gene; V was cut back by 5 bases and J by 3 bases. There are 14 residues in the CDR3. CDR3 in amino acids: CASSADRDYYGYTF. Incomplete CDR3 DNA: TGTGCCAGCAGTGCTGACAGGGATTACTATGGC.

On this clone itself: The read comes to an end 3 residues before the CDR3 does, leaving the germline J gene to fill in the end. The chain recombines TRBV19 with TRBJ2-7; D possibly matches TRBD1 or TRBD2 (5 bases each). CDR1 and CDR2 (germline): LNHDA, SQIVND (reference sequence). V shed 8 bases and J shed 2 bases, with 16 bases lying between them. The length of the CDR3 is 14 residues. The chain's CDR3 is CASGLQDGTYEQYF. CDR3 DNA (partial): TGTGCCAGTGGTCTACAGGACGGGACCTACGAG.

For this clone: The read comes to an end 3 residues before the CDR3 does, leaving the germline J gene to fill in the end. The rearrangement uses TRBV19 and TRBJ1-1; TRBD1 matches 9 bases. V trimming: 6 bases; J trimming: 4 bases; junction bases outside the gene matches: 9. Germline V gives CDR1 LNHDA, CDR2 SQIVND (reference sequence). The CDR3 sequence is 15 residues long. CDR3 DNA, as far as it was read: TGTGCCAGTAGAACCTGGGACAGGGTGGGCACTGAA. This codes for CASRTWDRVGTE. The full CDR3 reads CASRTWDRVGTEAFF.

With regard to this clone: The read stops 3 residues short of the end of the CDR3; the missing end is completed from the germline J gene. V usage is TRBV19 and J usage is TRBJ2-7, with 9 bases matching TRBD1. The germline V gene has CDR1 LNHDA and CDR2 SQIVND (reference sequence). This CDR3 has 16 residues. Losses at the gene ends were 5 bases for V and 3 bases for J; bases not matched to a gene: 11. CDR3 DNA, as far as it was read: TGTGCCAGTAGTTCATACAGGGGGCGGGATGACTACGAG. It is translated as CASSSYRGRDDYE. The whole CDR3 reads CASSSYRGRDDYEQYF.

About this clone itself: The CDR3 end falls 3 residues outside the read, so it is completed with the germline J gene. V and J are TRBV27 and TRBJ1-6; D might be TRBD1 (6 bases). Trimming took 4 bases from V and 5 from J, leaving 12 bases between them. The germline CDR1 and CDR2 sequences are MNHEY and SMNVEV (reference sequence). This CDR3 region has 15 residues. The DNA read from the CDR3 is TGTGCCAGCAGTTCTCCGCAGGGGCATAATTCACCC. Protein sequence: CASSSPQGHNSP. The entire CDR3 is CASSSPQGHNSPLHF.

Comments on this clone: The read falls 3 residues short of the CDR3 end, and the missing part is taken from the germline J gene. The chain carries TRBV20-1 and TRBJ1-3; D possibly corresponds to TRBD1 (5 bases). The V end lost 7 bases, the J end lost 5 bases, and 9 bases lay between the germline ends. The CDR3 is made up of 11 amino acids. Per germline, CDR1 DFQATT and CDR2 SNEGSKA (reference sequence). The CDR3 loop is CSVAGRNTIYF. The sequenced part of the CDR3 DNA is TGCAGTGTGGCAGGGCGAAACACC.

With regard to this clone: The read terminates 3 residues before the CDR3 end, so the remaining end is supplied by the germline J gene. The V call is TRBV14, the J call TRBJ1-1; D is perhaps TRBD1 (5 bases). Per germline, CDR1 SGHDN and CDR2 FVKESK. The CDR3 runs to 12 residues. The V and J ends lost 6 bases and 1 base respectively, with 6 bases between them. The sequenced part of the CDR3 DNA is TGTGCCAGCAGAAGGGGGAACACTGAA. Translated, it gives CASRRGNTE. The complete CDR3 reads CASRRGNTEAFF.

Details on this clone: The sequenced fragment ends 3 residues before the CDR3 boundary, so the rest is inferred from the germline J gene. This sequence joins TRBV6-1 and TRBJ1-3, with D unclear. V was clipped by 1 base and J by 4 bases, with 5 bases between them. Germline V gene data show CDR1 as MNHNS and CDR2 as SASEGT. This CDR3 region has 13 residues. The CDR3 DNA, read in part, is TGTGCCAGCAGTGAAGTCTTGGGAAACACC. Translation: CASSEVLGNT. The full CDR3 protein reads CASSEVLGNTIYF.

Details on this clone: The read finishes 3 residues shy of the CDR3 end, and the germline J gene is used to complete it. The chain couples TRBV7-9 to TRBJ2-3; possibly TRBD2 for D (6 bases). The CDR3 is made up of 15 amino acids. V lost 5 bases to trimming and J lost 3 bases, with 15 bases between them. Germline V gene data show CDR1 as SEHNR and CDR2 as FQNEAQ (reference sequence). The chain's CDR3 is CASSPIGRGTDTQYF. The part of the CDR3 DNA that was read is TGTGCCAGCAGCCCGATCGGTCGGGGGACAGATACG.

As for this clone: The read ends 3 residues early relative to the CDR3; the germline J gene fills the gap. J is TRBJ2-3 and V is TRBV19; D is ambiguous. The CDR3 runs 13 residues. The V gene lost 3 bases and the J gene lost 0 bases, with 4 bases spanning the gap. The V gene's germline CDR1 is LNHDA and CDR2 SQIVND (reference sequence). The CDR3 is CASSMGSTDTQYF. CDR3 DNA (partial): TGTGCCAGTAGTATGGGCAGCACAGATACG. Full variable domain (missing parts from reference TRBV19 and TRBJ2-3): DGGITQSPKYLFRKEGQNVTLSCEQNLNHDAMYWYRQDPGQGLRLIYYSQIVNDFQKGDIAEGYSVSREKKESFPLTVTSAQKNPTAFYLCASSMGSTDTQYFGPGTRLTVL.

The sequenced part of the CDR3 DNA is TGCGCCAGCAGCCAAGGACTAGCGGGGCACAATGAG. Translating it yields CASSQGLAGHNE. The complete CDR3 sequence is CASSQGLAGHNEQFF. J is TRBJ2-1 and V is TRBV5-1; TRBD2 matches 12 bases. The CDR3 end is not reached by the read, which stops 3 residues before it; the germline J gene fills it in. CDR1 is SGHRS, CDR2 YFSETQ, per germline. With V trimmed by 4 bases and J by 5 bases, 4 bases remained unmatched. The CDR3 spans 15 residues.

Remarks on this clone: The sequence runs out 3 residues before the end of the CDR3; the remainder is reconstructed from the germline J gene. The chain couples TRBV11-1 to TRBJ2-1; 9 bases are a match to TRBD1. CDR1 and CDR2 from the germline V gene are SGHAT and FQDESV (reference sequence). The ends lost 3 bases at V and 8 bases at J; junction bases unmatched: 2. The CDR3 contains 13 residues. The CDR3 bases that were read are TGTGCCAGCAGCTTCGGGACAGGGTATGAG. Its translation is CASSFGTGYE. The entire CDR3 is CASSFGTGYEQFF.

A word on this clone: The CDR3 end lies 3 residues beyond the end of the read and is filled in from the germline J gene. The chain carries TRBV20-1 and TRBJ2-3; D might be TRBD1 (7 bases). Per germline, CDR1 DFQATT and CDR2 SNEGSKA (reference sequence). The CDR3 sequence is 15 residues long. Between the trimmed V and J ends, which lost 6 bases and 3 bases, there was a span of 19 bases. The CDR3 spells CSAIQGTGETDTQYF. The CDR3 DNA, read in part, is TGCAGTGCGATACAGGGGACTGGGGAGACAGATACG.

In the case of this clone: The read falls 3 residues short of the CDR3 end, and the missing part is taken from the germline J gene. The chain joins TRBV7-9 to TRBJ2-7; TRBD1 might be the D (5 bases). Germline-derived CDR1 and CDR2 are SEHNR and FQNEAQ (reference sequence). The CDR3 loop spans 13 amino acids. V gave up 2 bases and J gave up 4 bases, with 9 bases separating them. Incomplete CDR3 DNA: TGTGCCAGCAGCTTAAGGACAACATACGAG. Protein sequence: CASSLRTTYE. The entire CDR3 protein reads CASSLRTTYEQYF. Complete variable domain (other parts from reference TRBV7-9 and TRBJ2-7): DTGVSQNPRHKITKRGQNVTFRCDPISEHNRLYWYRQTLGQGPEFLTYFQNEAQLEKSRLLSDRFSAERPKGSFSTLEIQRTEQGDSAMYLCASSLRTTYEQYFGPGTRLTVT.

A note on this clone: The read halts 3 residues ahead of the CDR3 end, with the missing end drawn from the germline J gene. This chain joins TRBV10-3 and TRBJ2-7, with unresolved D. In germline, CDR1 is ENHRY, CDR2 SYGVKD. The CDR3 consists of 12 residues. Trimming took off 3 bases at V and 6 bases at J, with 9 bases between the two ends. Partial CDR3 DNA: TGTGCCATCAGTGAAAAGAACTCCGAG. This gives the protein CAISEKNSE. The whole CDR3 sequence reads CAISEKNSEQYF.

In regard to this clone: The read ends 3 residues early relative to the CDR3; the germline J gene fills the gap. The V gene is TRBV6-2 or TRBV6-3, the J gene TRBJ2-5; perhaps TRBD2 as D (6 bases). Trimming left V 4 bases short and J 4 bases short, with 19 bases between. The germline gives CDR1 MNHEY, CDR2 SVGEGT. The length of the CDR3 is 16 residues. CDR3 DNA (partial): TGTGCCAGCAGTTCCCCGGGGGAAGGGGATGGAGAGACC. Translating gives CASSSPGEGDGET. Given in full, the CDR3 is CASSSPGEGDGETQYF.